This T cell receptor (beta chain) was found in a study of CD8+ T cells in alopecia areata. The authors extracted RNA and reverse transcribed it into cDNA as the sequencing template. Profiling relied on immunoSEQ multiplex PCR, and the TCRdb table lists in-frame clones only, not all of them. The table includes some 220,000 clones, 50% to 60% detected once. Germline V CDR1 and CDR2: MNHNY, SVGAGI (reference sequence). The ends were cut back, 6 bases at V and 6 bases at J, with 11 bases in the middle. The CDR3 extends over 12 amino acids. This clone was seen a few times. Documented treatment: oral pan-JAK inhibitor, 5-10 mg twice daily.

The sample consisted of CD4+ T cells sorted from blood, taken at week 4, from a patient treated with tofacitinib. The V call is TRBV6-6, the J call TRBJ1-1; a possible D gene is TRBD1 (5 bases). The clonotype originates from a human donor with alopecia areata. Written as DNA, the CDR3 is TGTGCCAGCAGCTCCGGGACTTCTGAAGCTTTCTTT. It encodes CASSSGTSEAFF.